This TCR beta chain was retrieved from a study of metastatic and nonmetastatic thyroid tumors. At the level of the study: Repertoire comparison spanned blood and tumor or nodule tissue of malignant and benign thyroid patients. Study-wide points: In both blood and tumor samples, TCR beta diversity was reported significantly higher for malignant than benign nodules.

TCRdb re-clonotyped the PCR reads through MiXCR. The table includes approximately 8,000 clones, about 25% detected once. As regards this clone: What it recognizes is unknown.

V dropped 2 bases and J dropped 5 bases, with 13 bases sitting between them. Germline CDR1 SGHTA, CDR2 FQGNSA. This CDR3 spans 15 amino acids. None of the patients had undergone any treatment ahead of thyroid surgery. This receptor was identified in a female donor with papillary thyroid cancer or a benign thyroid nodule (not recorded which). Some clones in this sample may be carry-over from other donors' samples. The material sequenced was adjacent normal tissue. The V call is TRBV7-2, the J call TRBJ1-5, with a possible D match to TRBD1 (5 bases). Here the CDR3 DNA reads TGTGCCAGCAGCTTAAGGGCAGGGAAGGATCAGCCCCAGCATTTT. Translating it yields CASSLRAGKDQPQHF.